The source of this T cell receptor (beta chain) is a study of blood T cells in healthy people across ages. Primers used in a second PCR of roughly 6 to 12 cycles were a sample-barcoded 5' primer and a J-beta primer mix. TCRdb reprocessed the 5' RACE reads with MiXCR, giving one entry per CDR3 protein. Of around 1,100,000 distinct CDR3 sequences listed, approximately 38% are singletons. This clonotype was observed at least ten times. Its cognate antigen is unknown. Broader study findings: Estimates of total diversity, which came from one million sequenced T cells, were considered to be underestimates.

The clonotype originates from a man between 18 and 29 years old in good health. The source material was blood.

CDR3 loop: CASSLDRGFDGYTF. The CDR3 coding sequence is TGTGCCAGCAGTTTGGACAGGGGATTTGATGGCTACACCTTC. This chain connects TRBV12-3 or TRBV12-4 to TRBJ1-2; 9 nucleotides agree with TRBD1. The CDR3 runs to 14 residues. V lost 3 bases, J lost 6 bases, and 5 bases stayed unmatched.